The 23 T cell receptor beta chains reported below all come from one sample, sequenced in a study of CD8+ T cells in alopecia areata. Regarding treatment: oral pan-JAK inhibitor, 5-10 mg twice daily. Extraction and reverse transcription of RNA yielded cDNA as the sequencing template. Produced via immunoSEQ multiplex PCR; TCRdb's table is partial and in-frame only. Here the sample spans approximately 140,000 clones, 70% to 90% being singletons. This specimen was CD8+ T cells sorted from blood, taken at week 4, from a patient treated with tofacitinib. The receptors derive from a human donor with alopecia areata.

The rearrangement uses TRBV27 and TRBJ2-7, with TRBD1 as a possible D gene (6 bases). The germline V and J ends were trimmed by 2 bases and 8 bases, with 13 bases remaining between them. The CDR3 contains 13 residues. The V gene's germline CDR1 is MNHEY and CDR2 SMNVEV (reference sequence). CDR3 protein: CASSLAHRAQQYF. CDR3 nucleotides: TGTGCCAGCAGTTTAGCACACAGGGCGCAGCAGTACTTC.

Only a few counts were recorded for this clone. The CDR3 spells CASSQSTGDHEQYF. CDR3 DNA sequence: TGCGCCAGCAGTCAATCGACAGGAGATCACGAGCAGTACTTC. The chain uses TRBV23-1 and TRBJ2-7; the D gene is possibly TRBD1 (6 bases). TRBV23-1 carries the ORF label, with uncertain function. This CDR3 has 14 residues. V lost 0 bases, J lost 5 bases, and 11 bases lay in between.

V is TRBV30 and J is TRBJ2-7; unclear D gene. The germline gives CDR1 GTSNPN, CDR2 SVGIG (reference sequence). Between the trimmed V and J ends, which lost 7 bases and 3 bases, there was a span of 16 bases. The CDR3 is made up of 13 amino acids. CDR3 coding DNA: TGTGCCTCCTCCTGGCGTACAGACTACGAGCAGTACTTC. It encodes CASSWRTDYEQYF.

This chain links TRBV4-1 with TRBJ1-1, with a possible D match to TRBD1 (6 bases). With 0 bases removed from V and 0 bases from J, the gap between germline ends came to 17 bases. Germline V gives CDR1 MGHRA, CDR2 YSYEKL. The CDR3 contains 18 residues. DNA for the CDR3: TGCGCCAGCAGCCAAGAGACTACAGGGCATGGGATGAACACTGAAGCTTTCTTT. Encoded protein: CASSQETTGHGMNTEAFF.

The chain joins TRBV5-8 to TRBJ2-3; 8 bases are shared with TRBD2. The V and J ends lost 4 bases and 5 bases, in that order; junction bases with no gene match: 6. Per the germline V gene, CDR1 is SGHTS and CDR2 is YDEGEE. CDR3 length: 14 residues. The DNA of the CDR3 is TGTGCCAGCAGCCAAGCGGGAGAGGTAGATACGCAGTATTTT. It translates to CASSQAGEVDTQYF.

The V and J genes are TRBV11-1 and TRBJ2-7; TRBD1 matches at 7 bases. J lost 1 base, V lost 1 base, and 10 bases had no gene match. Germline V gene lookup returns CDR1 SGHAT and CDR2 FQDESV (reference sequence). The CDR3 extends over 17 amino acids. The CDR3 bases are TGTGCCAGCAGCTTAGAAGGGACAGCCCAACATTCCTACGAGCAGTACTTC. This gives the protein CASSLEGTAQHSYEQYF.

The CDR3 DNA follows: TGTGCCAGCAGTAAGGACAGTTGGGCAGTGGATACGCAGTATTTT. It specifies CASSKDSWAVDTQYF. The chain links TRBV6-5 to TRBJ2-3; D is possibly TRBD1 (6 bases). The germline gives CDR1 MNHEY, CDR2 SVGAGI. The CDR3 loop spans 15 amino acids. Trimming stripped 5 bases from V and 6 bases from J, with 18 bases between.

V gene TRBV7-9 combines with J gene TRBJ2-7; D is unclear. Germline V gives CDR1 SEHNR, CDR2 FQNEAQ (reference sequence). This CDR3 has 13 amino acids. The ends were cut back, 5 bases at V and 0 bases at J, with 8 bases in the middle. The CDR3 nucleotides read TGTGCCAGCAGCACCCAACCCTCCTACGAGCAGTACTTC. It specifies CASSTQPSYEQYF.

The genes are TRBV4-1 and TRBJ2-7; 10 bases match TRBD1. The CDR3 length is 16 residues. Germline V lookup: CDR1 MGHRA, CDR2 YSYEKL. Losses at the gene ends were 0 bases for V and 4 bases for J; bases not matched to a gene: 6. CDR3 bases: TGCGCCAGCAGCCAAGATTGGGGGGACAGGGGTTACGAGCAGTACTTC. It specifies CASSQDWGDRGYEQYF.

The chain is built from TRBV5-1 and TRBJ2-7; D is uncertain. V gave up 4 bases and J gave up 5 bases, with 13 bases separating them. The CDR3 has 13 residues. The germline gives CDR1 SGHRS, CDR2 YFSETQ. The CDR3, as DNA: TGCGCCAGCAGCCCAACCCCACCCGACGAGCAGTACTTC. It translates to CASSPTPPDEQYF.

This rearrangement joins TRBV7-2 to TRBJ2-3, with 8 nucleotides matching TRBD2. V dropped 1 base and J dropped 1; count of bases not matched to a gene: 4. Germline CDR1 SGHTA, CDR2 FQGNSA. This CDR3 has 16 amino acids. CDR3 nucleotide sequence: TGTGCCAGCAGCTTAGAGGCGCGGGGGGGCACAGATACGCAGTATTTT. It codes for CASSLEARGGTDTQYF.

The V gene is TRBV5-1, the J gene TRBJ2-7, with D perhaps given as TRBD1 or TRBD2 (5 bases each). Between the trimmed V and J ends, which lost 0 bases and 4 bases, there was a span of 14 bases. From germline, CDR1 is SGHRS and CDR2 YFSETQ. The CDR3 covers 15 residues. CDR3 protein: CASSLEKGTTYEQYF. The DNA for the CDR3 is TGCGCCAGCAGCTTGGAGAAGGGGACGACATACGAGCAGTACTTC.

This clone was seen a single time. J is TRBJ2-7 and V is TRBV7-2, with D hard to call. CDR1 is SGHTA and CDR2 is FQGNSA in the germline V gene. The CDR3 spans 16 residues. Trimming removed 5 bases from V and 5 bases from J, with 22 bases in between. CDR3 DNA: TGTGCCAGCAGCCCACGGATGGCCACACTCCTGGACGAGCAGTACTTC. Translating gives CASSPRMATLLDEQYF. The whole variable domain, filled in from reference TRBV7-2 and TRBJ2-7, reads GAGVSQSPSNKVTEKGKDVELRCDPISGHTALYWYRQSLGQGLEFLIYFQGNSAPDKSGLPSDRFSAERTGGSVSTLTIQRTQQEDSAVYLCASSPRMATLLDEQYFGPGTRLTVT.

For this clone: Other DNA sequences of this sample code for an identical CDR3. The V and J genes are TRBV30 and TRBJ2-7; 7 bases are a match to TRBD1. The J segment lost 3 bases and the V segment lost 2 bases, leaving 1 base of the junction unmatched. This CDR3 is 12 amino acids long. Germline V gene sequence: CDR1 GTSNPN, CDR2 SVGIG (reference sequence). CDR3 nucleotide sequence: TGTGCCTGGAGTACAGGGGTCTACGAGCAGTACTTC. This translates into CAWSTGVYEQYF. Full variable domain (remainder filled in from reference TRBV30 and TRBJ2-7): SQTIHQWPATLVQPVGSPLSLECTVEGTSNPNLYWYRQAAGRGLQLLFYSVGIGQISSEVPQNLSASRPQDRQFILSSKKLLLSDSGFYLCAWSTGVYEQYFGPGTRLTVT.

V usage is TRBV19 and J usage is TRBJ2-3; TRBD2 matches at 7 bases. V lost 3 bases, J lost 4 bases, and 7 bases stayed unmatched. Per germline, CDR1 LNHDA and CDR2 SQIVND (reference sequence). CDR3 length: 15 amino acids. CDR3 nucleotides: TGTGCCAGTAGTATTTCTATGGCGGGAGCAGATACGCAGTATTTT. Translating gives CASSISMAGADTQYF.

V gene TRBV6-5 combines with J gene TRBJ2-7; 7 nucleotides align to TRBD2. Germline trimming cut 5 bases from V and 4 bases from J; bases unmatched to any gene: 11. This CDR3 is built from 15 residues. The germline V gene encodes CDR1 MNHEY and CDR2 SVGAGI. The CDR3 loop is CASSPAGEMVYEQYF. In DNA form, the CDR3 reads TGTGCCAGCAGTCCCGCGGGAGAGATGGTGTACGAGCAGTACTTC.

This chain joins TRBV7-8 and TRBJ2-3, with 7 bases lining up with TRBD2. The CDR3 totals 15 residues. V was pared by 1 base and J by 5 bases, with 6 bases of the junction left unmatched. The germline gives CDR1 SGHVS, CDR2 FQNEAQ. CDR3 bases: TGTGCCAGCAGCTTAGAGGCAGCGGGAATAGATACGCAGTATTTT. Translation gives CASSLEAAGIDTQYF.

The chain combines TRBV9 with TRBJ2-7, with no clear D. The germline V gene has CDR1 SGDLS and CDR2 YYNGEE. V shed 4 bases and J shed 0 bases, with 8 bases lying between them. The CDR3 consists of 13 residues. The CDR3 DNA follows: TGTGCCAGCAGCCCCATCAGCTCCTACGAGCAGTACTTC. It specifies CASSPISSYEQYF.

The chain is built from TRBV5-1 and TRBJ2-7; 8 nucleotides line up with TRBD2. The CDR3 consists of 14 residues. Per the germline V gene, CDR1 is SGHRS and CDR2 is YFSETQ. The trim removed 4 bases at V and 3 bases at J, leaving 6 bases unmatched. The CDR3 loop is CASSEGLADYEQYF. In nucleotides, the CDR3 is TGCGCCAGCAGCGAAGGACTAGCCGACTACGAGCAGTACTTC.

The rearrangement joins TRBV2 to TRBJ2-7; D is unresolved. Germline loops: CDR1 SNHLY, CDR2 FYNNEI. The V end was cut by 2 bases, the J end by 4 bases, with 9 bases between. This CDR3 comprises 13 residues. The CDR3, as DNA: TGTGCCAGCAGTGAATTTCCCCCATACGAGCAGTACTTC. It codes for CASSEFPPYEQYF.

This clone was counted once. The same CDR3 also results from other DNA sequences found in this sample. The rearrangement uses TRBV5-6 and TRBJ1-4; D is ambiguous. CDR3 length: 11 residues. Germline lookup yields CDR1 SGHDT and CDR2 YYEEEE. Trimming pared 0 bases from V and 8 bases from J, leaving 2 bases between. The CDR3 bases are TGTGCCAGCAGCTTGGGGGAAAAACTGTTTTTT. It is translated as CASSLGEKLFF.

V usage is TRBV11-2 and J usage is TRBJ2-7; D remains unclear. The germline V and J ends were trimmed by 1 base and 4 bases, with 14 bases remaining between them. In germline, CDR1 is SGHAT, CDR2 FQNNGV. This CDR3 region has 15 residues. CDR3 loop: CASSLVQAPNYEQYF. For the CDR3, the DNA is TGTGCCAGCAGCTTAGTCCAAGCGCCTAATTACGAGCAGTACTTC.

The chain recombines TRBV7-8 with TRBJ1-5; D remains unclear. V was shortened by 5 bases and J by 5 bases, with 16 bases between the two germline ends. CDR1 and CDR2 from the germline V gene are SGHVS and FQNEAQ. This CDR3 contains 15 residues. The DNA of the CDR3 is TGTGCCAGCAGCCTAGAGTGGGGTGGGGATCAGCCCCAGCATTTT. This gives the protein CASSLEWGGDQPQHF.